This T cell receptor beta chain was observed in a study of cytomegalovirus exposure and HLA in healthy donors. General study results and limits: Per published reports, the classifier diagnosed cytomegalovirus status with high specificity and sensitivity.

With 7 bases clipped from V and 2 bases from J, the junction kept 5 bases outside the gene matches. The CDR3 spans 13 residues. Germline V gene lookup returns CDR1 SQVTM and CDR2 ANQGSEA. PCR involved 60 Vbeta and 13 Jbeta primers. Repertoires were generated with immunoSEQ multiplex PCR, while TCRdb's copy carries only in-frame clones and drops some. The table has 55,000 to 70,000 clones, around 80% seen once. In regard to this clone: Its antigen remains unidentified.

Sequencing used PBMCs. The sequence was obtained from a male donor in good health and CMV-seronegative. The rearrangement uses TRBV29-1 and TRBJ2-1; 7 bases fit TRBD2. CDR3 in DNA: TGCAGCGGGGGGGGGTTCGCCTACAATGAGCAGTTCTTC. Translation: CSGGGFAYNEQFF.